The 24 T cell receptor beta chains below all came from one sample that was sequenced in a study of chemoradiotherapy in HPV16-positive cancers. Clones were sequenced by immunoSEQ multiplex PCR, and TCRdb holds only the in-frame ones, with some missing. This table has approximately 8,200 clones, around 85% appearing once. Specimen: blood, collected from a patient who underwent chemoradiotherapy. These receptors were collected from a human donor with HPV-associated anogenital cancer.

The gene calls are TRBV5-4 and TRBJ2-7; tentatively, D is TRBD1 (6 bases). The germline gives CDR1 SGHNT, CDR2 YYREEE (reference sequence). V lost 4 bases, J lost 0 bases, and 17 bases lay in between. The CDR3 is 16 residues long. The DNA of the CDR3 is TGTGCCAGCAGCACAGGGTGGAGGATTAGCTCCTACGAGCAGTACTTC. Protein sequence: CASSTGWRISSYEQYF.

The gene calls are TRBV2 and TRBJ2-5; D is ambiguous. From germline, CDR1 is SNHLY and CDR2 FYNNEI. CDR3 length: 12 residues. The V gene lost 2 bases and the J gene lost 5 bases, with 6 bases spanning the gap. CDR3: CASSERRETQYF. The DNA of the CDR3 is TGTGCCAGCAGTGAAAGACGGGAGACCCAGTACTTC.

V and J are TRBV11-2 and TRBJ2-1, with 9 bases identical to TRBD2. J gave up 5 bases and V 5 bases, and 7 bases lay outside the gene matches. From germline, CDR1 is SGHAT and CDR2 FQNNGV. The CDR3 is made up of 15 amino acids. DNA for the CDR3: TGTGCCAGCAGCCAGCTAGCGGGGAGCCACAATGAGCAGTTCTTC. This sequence encodes CASSQLAGSHNEQFF.

The chain links TRBV7-9 to TRBJ2-4; weak D call: TRBD1 (7 bases). The germline V gene has CDR1 SEHNR and CDR2 FQNEAQ (reference sequence). The CDR3 consists of 16 residues. The germline V and J ends were trimmed by 3 bases and 7 bases, with 19 bases remaining between them. The CDR3 DNA follows: TGTGCCAGCAGCTTTCCGGGACTCCCAGGGGGGAACATTCAGTACTTC. As protein: CASSFPGLPGGNIQYF.

The CDR3, as DNA: TGTGCCAGCAGCCATAATTCCCGGGACAGGGGTTCTCGCGAGCAGTACTTC. It encodes CASSHNSRDRGSREQYF. The rearrangement joins TRBV21-1 to TRBJ2-7; the table's D gene call, TRBD1, was not cross checked with the DNA. TRBV21-1 is classified as a pseudogene. This CDR3 comprises 17 residues.

This clone is a singleton in its sample. This rearrangement joins TRBV10-1 to TRBJ1-2; D call uncertain. Looked up from germline, CDR1 is WNHNN and CDR2 is SYGVQD (reference sequence). The ends were cut back, 3 bases at V and 7 bases at J, with 6 bases in the middle. This CDR3 spans 11 amino acids. CDR3 coding DNA: TGCGCCAGCAGTGAATCCTGTGGCTACACCTTC. Its protein is CASSESCGYTF.

This clone was seen more than once but under ten times. This sequence joins TRBV9 and TRBJ2-7, with 7 bases fitting TRBD2. The germline CDR1 and CDR2 sequences are SGDLS and YYNGEE. This CDR3 comprises 14 residues. V shed 7 bases and J 5 bases; nucleotides not matched to a gene: 12. The DNA for the CDR3 is TGTGCCAGCGGAGGGGAGGGCAGGGTCAACGAGCAGTACTTC. Amino acids: CASGGEGRVNEQYF. The variable domain in full, completed from reference TRBV9 and TRBJ2-7, reads DSGVTQTPKHLITATGQRVTLRCSPRSGDLSVYWYQQSLDQGLQFLIQYYNGEERAKGNILERFSAQQFPDLHSELNLSSLELGDSALYFCASGGEGRVNEQYFGPGTRLTVT.

V is TRBV9 and J is TRBJ1-6, with D possibly TRBD1 on 5 matching bases. The CDR3 loop spans 14 amino acids. Germline V gives CDR1 SGDLS, CDR2 YYNGEE. Deletions cut 0 bases from V and 6 bases from J, with 7 bases between. The CDR3 spells CASSVEGVNSPLHF. The CDR3 nucleotides are TGTGCCAGCAGCGTAGAAGGGGTTAATTCACCCCTCCACTTT.

CDR3 sequence reads: CAIRGGGADEQFF. CDR3 DNA sequence: TGTGCCATCAGAGGTGGGGGGGCGGATGAGCAGTTCTTC. The chain recombines TRBV10-3 with TRBJ2-1, with D possibly matching TRBD2 (7 bases). This CDR3 has 13 amino acids. Looked up from germline, CDR1 is ENHRY and CDR2 is SYGVKD. V lost 6 bases and J lost 8, with 14 bases in between.

This chain uses TRBV28 with TRBJ2-7; 7 nucleotides line up with TRBD1. The V gene end was trimmed by 4 bases and the J gene end by 6 bases; junction bases not matched to a gene: 15. CDR3 size: 16 residues. Germline-derived CDR1 and CDR2 are MDHEN and SYDVKM. The CDR3 sequence: CASSSRQGSTMAEQYF. In nucleotides, the CDR3 is TGTGCCAGCAGTTCGCGACAGGGCTCCACTATGGCCGAGCAGTACTTC.

V usage is TRBV28 and J usage is TRBJ1-2; no clear D gene. This CDR3 spans 11 amino acids. V lost 4 bases and J 5 bases, leaving 5 bases between the germline ends. Germline V gene sequence: CDR1 MDHEN, CDR2 SYDVKM. CDR3 in DNA: TGTGCCAGCAGTTCTTTTTATGGCTACACCTTC. It codes for CASSSFYGYTF.

This chain joins TRBV4-2 and TRBJ2-5; D gene uncertain. This CDR3 region has 13 residues. V was pared by 3 bases and J by 3 bases, with 8 bases between. Germline CDR1 and CDR2: LGHNA and YNFKEQ. The CDR3 sequence: CASSHAGKETQYF. CDR3 DNA sequence: TGTGCCAGCAGCCATGCAGGAAAAGAGACCCAGTACTTC.

This clone was observed a handful of times. The chain employs TRBV6-1 and TRBJ2-3; 11 positions match TRBD2. CDR3 length: 15 amino acids. From germline, CDR1 is MNHNS and CDR2 SASEGT. The V segment lost 7 bases and the J segment 1 base; nucleotides outside the gene matches: 4. In DNA form, the CDR3 reads TGTGCCAGCAACCTACTAGCGGGGGGCACAGATACGCAGTATTTT. Amino acid sequence: CASNLLAGGTDTQYF.

The DNA of the CDR3 is TGTGCCAGCAGTCCACCGACAGGGTCGGGAAACACTGAAGCTTTCTTT. Its protein is CASSPPTGSGNTEAFF. The chain has TRBV27 and TRBJ1-1; 7 bases fit TRBD1. The CDR3 spans 16 residues. The germline V gene encodes CDR1 MNHEY and CDR2 SMNVEV (reference sequence). V lost 5 bases to trimming and J lost 2 bases; unmatched junction nucleotides: 11.

V is TRBV19 and J is TRBJ1-5, with a weak D call TRBD1 (5 bases). The CDR3 is made up of 15 amino acids. CDR1 is LNHDA, CDR2 SQIVND, per germline (reference sequence). The V end lost 1 base, the J end lost 8 bases, and 15 bases lay between the germline ends. CDR3 region: CASSIGGGTGEPQHF. DNA of the CDR3: TGTGCCAGTAGTATAGGGGGGGGGACTGGAGAGCCCCAGCATTTT.

This clone was observed a handful of times. The DNA for the CDR3 is TGTGCCAGCAGTCGACCCCGGACAGGGAACTACGAGCAGTACTTC. Translation gives CASSRPRTGNYEQYF. The gene calls are TRBV27 and TRBJ2-7; 8 bases fit TRBD1. Germline V gene lookup returns CDR1 MNHEY and CDR2 SMNVEV (reference sequence). This CDR3 comprises 15 residues. The J segment lost 3 bases and the V segment lost 5 bases, leaving 9 bases of the junction unmatched.

Only a few counts were recorded for this clone. The chain is built from TRBV28 and TRBJ2-7, with 9 bases identical to TRBD1. There are 17 residues in the CDR3. The germline V gene has CDR1 MDHEN and CDR2 SYDVKM. V gave up 3 bases and J gave up 3 bases; unmatched junction bases: 12. Written as DNA, the CDR3 is TGTGCCAGCAGTTTTTGGGACAGGGAAGGGGGTCTCTACGAGCAGTACTTC. Its translation: CASSFWDREGGLYEQYF.

V is TRBV23-1 and J is TRBJ2-7, with D tentatively TRBD2 (5 bases). TRBV23-1 is an ORF; its function is uncertain. Deletions cut 4 bases from V and 3 bases from J, with 31 bases between. This CDR3 has 20 residues. This chain's CDR3 is CASSLAKRRARLPPVYEQYF. CDR3 nucleotide sequence: TGCGCCAGCAGTCTTGCGAAGCGGCGCGCAAGGCTCCCCCCGGTCTACGAGCAGTACTTC.

The rearrangement joins TRBV30 to TRBJ1-6; D is undetermined. The CDR3 sequence is 15 residues long. Trimming pared 1 base from V and 7 bases from J, leaving 14 bases between. CDR1 and CDR2 (germline): GTSNPN, SVGIG (reference sequence). In nucleotides, the CDR3 is TGTGCCTGGAGTGCGGAGGGATTACCGAATTCACCCCTCCACTTT. Residues: CAWSAEGLPNSPLHF.

This chain joins TRBV18 and TRBJ1-4; D is ambiguous. Germline V CDR1 and CDR2: KGHSH, LQKENI. CDR3 length: 15 residues. Trimming pared 1 base from V and 4 bases from J, leaving 10 bases between. CDR3 nucleotides: TGTGCCAGCTCACCACGGTCGGCAATTAATGAAAAACTGTTTTTT. Its protein is CASSPRSAINEKLFF.

This rearrangement joins TRBV19 to TRBJ1-1; no clear D gene. The CDR3 extends over 16 amino acids. V was shortened by 3 bases and J by 2 bases, with 16 bases between the two germline ends. Germline CDR1 is LNHDA and CDR2 is SQIVND (reference sequence). CDR3 residues: CASSIWGVERNTEAFF. The DNA for the CDR3 is TGTGCCAGTAGTATCTGGGGAGTAGAGAGAAACACTGAAGCTTTCTTT. Full variable domain (remainder filled in from reference TRBV19 and TRBJ1-1): DGGITQSPKYLFRKEGQNVTLSCEQNLNHDAMYWYRQDPGQGLRLIYYSQIVNDFQKGDIAEGYSVSREKKESFPLTVTSAQKNPTAFYLCASSIWGVERNTEAFFGQGTRLTVV.

The table lists this clone with a few counts. The chain links TRBV19 to TRBJ2-1; D might be TRBD1 (5 bases). The CDR3 runs 16 residues. V was shortened by 1 base and J by 0 bases, with 10 bases between the two germline ends. The germline CDR1 and CDR2 sequences are LNHDA and SQIVND (reference sequence). The CDR3: CASSIGGANSYNEQFF. CDR3 coding DNA: TGTGCCAGTAGTATAGGTGGGGCCAACTCCTACAATGAGCAGTTCTTC.

The V and J genes are TRBV6-4 and TRBJ1-5; no definite D call. V lost 8 bases, J lost 7 bases, and 9 bases lay in between. The germline V gene encodes CDR1 MRHNA and CDR2 SNTAGT. The CDR3 covers 11 residues. The CDR3 is CASGDRQPQHF. DNA of the CDR3: TGTGCCAGCGGAGATAGGCAGCCCCAGCATTTT.

This clone was detected a few times. This specimen includes other DNA sequences encoding the same CDR3. The rearrangement joins TRBV9 to TRBJ1-2; tentative D call: TRBD1 (6 bases). With 3 bases removed from V and 5 bases from J, the gap between germline ends came to 14 bases. The V gene's germline CDR1 is SGDLS and CDR2 YYNGEE. CDR3 size: 14 residues. The CDR3 spells CASSAGHGPYGYTF. For the CDR3, the DNA is TGTGCCAGCAGCGCGGGACACGGACCTTATGGCTACACCTTC.